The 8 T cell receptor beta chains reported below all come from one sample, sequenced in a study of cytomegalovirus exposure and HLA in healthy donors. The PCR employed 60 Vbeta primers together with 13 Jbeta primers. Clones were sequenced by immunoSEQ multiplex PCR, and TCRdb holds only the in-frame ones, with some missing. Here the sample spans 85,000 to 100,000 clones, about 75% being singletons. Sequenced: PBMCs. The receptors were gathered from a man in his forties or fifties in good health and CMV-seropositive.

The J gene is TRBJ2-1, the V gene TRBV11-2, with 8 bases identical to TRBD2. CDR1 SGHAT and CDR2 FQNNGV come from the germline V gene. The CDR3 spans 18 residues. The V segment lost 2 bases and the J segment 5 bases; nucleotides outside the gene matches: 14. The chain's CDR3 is CASSLSSGFVGRDNEQFF. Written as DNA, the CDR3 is TGTGCCAGCAGCTTAAGTAGTGGGTTCGTCGGGAGGGACAATGAGCAGTTCTTC. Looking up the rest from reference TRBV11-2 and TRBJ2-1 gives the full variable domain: EAGVAQSPRYKIIEKRQSVAFWCNPISGHATLYWYQQILGQGPKLLIQFQNNGVVDDSQLPKDRFSAERLKGVDSTLKIQPAKLEDSAVYLCASSLSSGFVGRDNEQFFGPGTRLTVL.

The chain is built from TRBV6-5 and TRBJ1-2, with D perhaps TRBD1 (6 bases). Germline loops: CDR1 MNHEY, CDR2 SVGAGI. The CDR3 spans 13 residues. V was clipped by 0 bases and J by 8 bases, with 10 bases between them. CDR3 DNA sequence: TGTGCCAGCAGTTACTCCAGGGGAAGAGGCTACACCTTC. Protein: CASSYSRGRGYTF.

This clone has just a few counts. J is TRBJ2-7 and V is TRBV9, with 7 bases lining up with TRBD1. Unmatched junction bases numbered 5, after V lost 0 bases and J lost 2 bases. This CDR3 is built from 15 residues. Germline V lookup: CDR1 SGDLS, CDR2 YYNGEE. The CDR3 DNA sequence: TGTGCCAGCAGCGTAGGACAGGGAACACCCTACGAGCAGTACTTC. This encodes CASSVGQGTPYEQYF.

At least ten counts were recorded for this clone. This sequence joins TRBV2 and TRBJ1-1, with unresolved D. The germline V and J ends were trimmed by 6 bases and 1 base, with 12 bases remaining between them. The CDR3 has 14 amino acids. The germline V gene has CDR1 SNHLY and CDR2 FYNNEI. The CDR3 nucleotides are TGTGCCAGCAGGAACCTACAGCAGAACACTGAAGCTTTCTTT. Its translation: CASRNLQQNTEAFF.

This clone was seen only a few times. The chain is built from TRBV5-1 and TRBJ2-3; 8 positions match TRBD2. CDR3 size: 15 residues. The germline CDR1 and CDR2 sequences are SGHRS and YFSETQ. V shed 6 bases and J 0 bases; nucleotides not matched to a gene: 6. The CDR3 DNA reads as TGCGCCAGCACTATCCGGGGGGGGAGCACAGATACGCAGTATTTT. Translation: CASTIRGGSTDTQYF.

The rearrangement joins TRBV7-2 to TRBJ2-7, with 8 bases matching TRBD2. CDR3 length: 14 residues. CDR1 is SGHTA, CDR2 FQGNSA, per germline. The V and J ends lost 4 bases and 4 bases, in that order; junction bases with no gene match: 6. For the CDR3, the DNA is TGTGCCAGCAGCTCCGGACTAGCCCAATACGAGCAGTACTTC. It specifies CASSSGLAQYEQYF.

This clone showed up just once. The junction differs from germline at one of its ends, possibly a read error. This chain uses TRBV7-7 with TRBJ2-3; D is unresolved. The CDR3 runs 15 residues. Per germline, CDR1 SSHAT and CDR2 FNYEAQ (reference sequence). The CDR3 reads CASSFTESSTDTQYF. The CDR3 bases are TGTGCTAGCAGCTTTACAGAGTCTAGCACAGATACGCAGTATTTT.

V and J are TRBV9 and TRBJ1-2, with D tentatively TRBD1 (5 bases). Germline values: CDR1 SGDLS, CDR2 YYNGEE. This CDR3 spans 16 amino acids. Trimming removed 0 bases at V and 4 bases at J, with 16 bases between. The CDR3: CASSVEATATSYGYTF. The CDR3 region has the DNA TGTGCCAGCAGCGTAGAGGCGACAGCGACCAGCTATGGCTACACCTTC.